This T cell receptor (beta chain) was identified in a study of Ad26.COV2.S vaccination and SARS-CoV-2 variants. Study context: The donor was enrolled in the Ad26.COV2.S arm of the COV1001 trial. The study gave Ad26.COV2.S intramuscularly, once or twice 56 days apart.

Libraries were prepared by immunoSEQ multiplex PCR; TCRdb keeps only in-frame clonotypes and omits some of them. The data show about 280,000 clones, more than 70% seen once. The treatment was: 15 to 20 received Ad26.COV2.S at low or high dose, single or two shots; five or six received placebo; per-sample allocation not given. Sampling was performed 63 days after the first vaccine or placebo injection. Source: peripheral blood, taken in a trial of Ad26.COV2.S vaccine versus placebo. This TCR came from a person aged 18-60 years who received the Ad26.COV2.S COVID-19 vaccine or a placebo.

The CDR3 sequence is CATSRDQGTGANYGYTF. The CDR3 bases are TGTGCCACCAGCAGAGACCAGGGGACAGGAGCTAACTATGGCTACACCTTC. The gene calls are TRBV15 and TRBJ1-2; 8 bases are a match to TRBD1. The CDR3 contains 17 residues. Trimming removed 0 bases from V and 0 bases from J; junction bases left unmatched: 6. CDR1 is LNHNV, CDR2 YYDKDF, per germline (reference sequence). The full variable domain, completed using reference TRBV15 and TRBJ1-2, is DAMVIQNPRYQVTQFGKPVTLSCSQTLNHNVMYWYQQKSSQAPKLLFHYYDKDFNNEADTPDNFQSRRPNTSFCFLDIRSPGLGDTAMYLCATSRDQGTGANYGYTFGSGTRLTVV.